The 10 T cell receptor beta chains reported below all come from one sample, sequenced in a study of neurological immune-mediated disorders. TCRdb independently ran MiXCR on the 5' RACE reads; one entry per CDR3 protein. The data show roughly 62,000 distinct CDR3 sequences, 2% to 2.5% seen once. Input material: PBMCs. Every receptor here comes from a man aged 45-65 years with multiple sclerosis.

This clonotype was seen repeatedly, ten times or more. The gene calls are TRBV5-1 and TRBJ2-7, with 8 bases that match TRBD1. Germline-derived CDR1 and CDR2 are SGHRS and YFSETQ. V gave up 0 bases and J gave up 5 bases; unmatched junction bases: 7. This CDR3 spans 15 amino acids. CDR3 coding DNA: TGCGCCAGCAGCTTGGGCCAGGGGGCAATCCACGAGCAGTACTTC. Amino acids: CASSLGQGAIHEQYF.

The table lists this clonotype with many counts. V is TRBV4-1 and J is TRBJ1-4, with D uncertain. The CDR3 has 15 residues. The germline CDR1 and CDR2 sequences are MGHRA and YSYEKL. V was pared by 3 bases and J by 8 bases, with 16 bases between. Written as DNA, the CDR3 is TGCGCCAGCAGCCACCCGGGTCTTGGTAAAGAAAAACTGTTTTTT. Residues: CASSHPGLGKEKLFF.

The sample holds many counts of this clonotype. The J gene is TRBJ2-1, the V gene TRBV5-1; 9 nucleotides match TRBD2. The CDR3 loop spans 16 amino acids. CDR1 and CDR2 (germline): SGHRS, YFSETQ. The junction had 5 bases not matched to a gene; V was cut back by 4 bases and J by 0 bases. This CDR3 is CASSLIAGVSYNEQFF. The CDR3 DNA reads TGCGCCAGCAGCCTAATAGCGGGGGTCTCCTACAATGAGCAGTTCTTC.

This clonotype was detected ten times or more. This rearrangement joins TRBV12-3 or TRBV12-4 to TRBJ2-3; D is possibly TRBD1 (5 bases). V was pared by 1 base and J by 1 base, with 18 bases between. This CDR3 is 18 amino acids long. In DNA form, the CDR3 reads TGTGCCAGCAGTTTAGTGTTATGGCAGGGTCGTGGCACAGATACGCAGTATTTT. It specifies CASSLVLWQGRGTDTQYF.

In its sample, this clonotype was seen many times. The CDR3 protein is CSARQFTGELFF. The CDR3 nucleotides are TGCAGTGCCAGACAGTTCACCGGGGAGCTGTTTTTT. The chain employs TRBV20-1 and TRBJ2-2, with a tentative D call TRBD1 (5 bases). This CDR3 region has 12 residues. Trimming cost V 6 bases and J 4 bases, with 9 bases left between them. CDR1 is DFQATT and CDR2 is SNEGSKA in the germline V gene (reference sequence).

In this sample, this clonotype turned up many times. This chain uses TRBV7-9 with TRBJ2-2; D is unclear. Trimming pared 1 base from V and 6 bases from J, leaving 6 bases between. CDR1 and CDR2 from the germline V gene are SEHNR and FQNEAQ (reference sequence). This CDR3 has 13 residues. The CDR3 sequence is CASSLEVSGELFF. CDR3 nucleotides: TGTGCCAGCAGCTTAGAGGTATCCGGGGAGCTGTTTTTT.

This clonotype occurred many times. This rearrangement joins TRBV5-1 to TRBJ2-1, with TRBD2 matching 9 bases. This CDR3 is 16 amino acids long. V shed 2 bases, J shed 7 bases, and the junction held 10 bases outside the gene matches. Germline CDR1 reads SGHRS; CDR2 reads YFSETQ. CDR3 in amino acids: CASSFPRGSGGNEQFF. As DNA, the CDR3 is TGCGCCAGCAGCTTTCCCCGGGGTAGCGGGGGAAATGAGCAGTTCTTC.

This clonotype was detected ten times or more. The genes are TRBV3-1 and TRBJ1-5, with D hard to call. Germline V gene sequence: CDR1 LGHDT, CDR2 YNNKEL (reference sequence). V lost 3 bases to trimming and J lost 7 bases, with 7 bases between them. The CDR3 contains 12 residues. Written as DNA, the CDR3 is TGTGCCAGCAGCCACCTTGGGCAGCCCCAGCATTTT. This gives the protein CASSHLGQPQHF.

This clonotype was seen many times. The J gene is TRBJ2-7, the V gene TRBV6-2 or TRBV6-3; D assignment may be TRBD1 or TRBD2 (5 bases each). Trimming pared 4 bases from V and 3 bases from J, leaving 10 bases between. Germline lookup yields CDR1 MNHEY and CDR2 SVGEGT. This CDR3 has 13 amino acids. The chain's CDR3 is CASSSRGDYEQYF. CDR3 DNA: TGTGCCAGCAGTTCTCGAGGGGACTACGAGCAGTACTTC.

This clonotype was found many times. The V call is TRBV20-1, the J call TRBJ2-7, with TRBD2 matching over 7 bases. With 3 bases clipped from V and 3 bases from J, the junction kept 11 bases outside the gene matches. The CDR3 totals 15 residues. Germline V lookup: CDR1 DFQATT, CDR2 SNEGSKA (reference sequence). CDR3 loop: CSASRGRRGGYEQYF. The CDR3 DNA is TGCAGTGCTAGTAGAGGACGGCGCGGGGGCTACGAGCAGTACTTC.